This T cell receptor beta chain was captured in a study of cytomegalovirus exposure and HLA in healthy donors. This CDR3 is 18 amino acids long. PCR was performed using 60 Vbeta and 13 Jbeta primers. Profiling relied on immunoSEQ multiplex PCR, and the TCRdb table lists in-frame clones only, not all of them. The repertoire holds 150,000 or so clones, with more than 70% as singletons. The sequence was obtained from a male donor in good health and CMV-seronegative. The sequencing sample was made of PBMCs. The chain links TRBV21-1 to TRBJ2-6; the DNA was not used to check the table's D call, TRBD1. TRBV21-1 is shown as a pseudogene. CDR3 sequence reads: CASSKDGTGVPGANVLTF. For the CDR3, the DNA is TGTGCCAGCAGCAAAGACGGGACAGGGGTCCCCGGGGCCAACGTCCTGACTTTC.